The 3 T cell receptor beta chains reported below all come from one sample, sequenced in a study of blood T cell repertoires in COVID-19. TCRdb's table, derived via immunoSEQ multiplex PCR, lists solely in-frame clones and lacks some. Of under 150,000 clones listed, approximately 84% are singletons. The sequencing sample was made of peripheral blood. The receptor source for this set is a man aged 40-50 years with acute or convalescent COVID-19.

The chain is built from TRBV4-3 and TRBJ2-5; D gene ambiguous. Germline loops: CDR1 LGHNA, CDR2 YSLEER. V lost 0 bases and J 4 bases, leaving 12 bases between the germline ends. The CDR3 has 15 amino acids. This CDR3 is CASSQDNLSGETQYF. DNA for the CDR3: TGCGCCAGCAGCCAAGATAACCTGAGTGGAGAGACCCAGTACTTC.

This chain links TRBV4-1 with TRBJ2-3, with 9 bases fitting TRBD1. Trimming took 4 bases from V and 2 from J; bases not matched to a gene: 4. CDR3 length equals 15 residues. CDR1 is MGHRA and CDR2 is YSYEKL in the germline V gene. CDR3 nucleotides: TGCGCCAGCAGCCCCTGGGACAGGGACACAGATACGCAGTATTTT. Amino acids: CASSPWDRDTDTQYF.

The rearrangement links TRBV21-1 to TRBJ2-5; the tabulated D call, TRBD2, remains unverified against the DNA. TRBV21-1 is recorded as a pseudogene. The CDR3 is 18 residues long. The CDR3 sequence: CASSKYSSPLLGKETQYF. The CDR3 coding sequence is TGTGCCAGCAGCAAGTACTCCAGCCCGTTACTAGGGAAGGAGACCCAGTACTTC.